The present entry profiles one T cell receptor beta chain with its context. In the study's own analysis: Amplification from reference gene primers served as the basis for estimated nucleated cell counts. Clones were sequenced by immunoSEQ multiplex PCR, and TCRdb holds only the in-frame ones, with some missing. Clone size and the V and J calls come from that table; the DNA yielded D and trimming. This table holds about 110,000 clones, just over 70% found once. This sample stems from a study of blood T cell repertoires in COVID-19. About the study: Spain, Italy and the United States supplied samples that represented acute and convalescent COVID-19. The cDNA or gDNA used as material had been derived from T cells, B-cell-depleted T cells, or PBMCs.

Germline V gene data show CDR1 as MNHEY and CDR2 as SVGAGI. The CDR3 contains 15 residues. V gave up 0 bases and J gave up 4 bases; unmatched junction bases: 6. The genes are TRBV6-5 and TRBJ2-7; 7 bases agree with TRBD1. The receptor was isolated from a middle-aged woman with acute or convalescent COVID-19. Sequenced material: peripheral blood. Written as DNA, the CDR3 is TGTGCCAGCAGTTACTCGAGACAGGGAGCTTACGAGCAGTACTTC. As protein: CASSYSRQGAYEQYF.